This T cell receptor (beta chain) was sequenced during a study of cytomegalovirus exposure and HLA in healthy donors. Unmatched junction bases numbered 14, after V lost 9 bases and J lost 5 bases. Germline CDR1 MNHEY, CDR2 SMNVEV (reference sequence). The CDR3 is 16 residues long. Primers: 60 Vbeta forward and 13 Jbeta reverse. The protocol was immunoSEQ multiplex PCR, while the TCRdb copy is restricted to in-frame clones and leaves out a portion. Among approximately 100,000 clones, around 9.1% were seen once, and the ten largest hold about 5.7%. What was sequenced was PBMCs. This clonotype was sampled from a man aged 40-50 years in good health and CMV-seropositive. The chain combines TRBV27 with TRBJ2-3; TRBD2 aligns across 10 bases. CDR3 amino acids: CASTPSLAGLIDTQYF. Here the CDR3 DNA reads TGTGCCAGTACTCCCTCACTAGCGGGATTGATAGATACGCAGTATTTT.